This T cell receptor (beta chain) was sequenced in a study of blood T cell repertoires in COVID-19. Germline V gene data show CDR1 as MDHEN and CDR2 as SYDVKM. The CDR3 length is 15 residues. V gave up 6 bases and J gave up 0 bases, with 15 bases separating them. Measured with immunoSEQ multiplex PCR; TCRdb has only the in-frame clones, and not every one. Of about 170,000 clones listed, 92% are singletons. The V call is TRBV28, the J call TRBJ2-7; maybe TRBD1 (6 bases). The origin of this receptor is a man under 40 with COVID-19, enrolled during active disease. Sequencing was carried out using peripheral blood. CDR3 protein: CASRVTWDNSYEQYF. The DNA for the CDR3 is TGTGCCAGCAGAGTGACTTGGGACAACTCCTACGAGCAGTACTTC.